A selection of T cell receptor beta chains follows, all from one sample in a study of beta chain features in type 1 diabetes. Method: immunoSEQ multiplex PCR; TCRdb's copy keeps in-frame clones and lacks some. The sample carries about 900,000 clones, 17% recorded once. The sample taken for sequencing was naive CD4+ T cells from blood. The receptor source for this set is a woman younger than 30 in good health. Each CDR3 is given with its conserved first and last residue.

cdr3_aa v_call
CASSESGYNEQFF TRBV2
CASSPWTSKSYEQYF TRBV6-1
CASSISEGPYEQYF TRBV7-2
CASNLPLSSVETQYF TRBV7-2
CASSVDIQGALYEQYF TRBV9
CASSLLLAGEQFF TRBV7-3
CASSEVPTQRESSYEQYF TRBV2
CASSRGQGAIQETQYF TRBV4-1
CASSLALGGGETQYF TRBV5-1
CASSLQQTGGEQYF TRBV7-6
CASIEDREQETQYF TRBV7-9
CASSLEGLAGVGANVLTF TRBV13
CASSTRDRTNTGELFF TRBV4-1
CASSSYRSGANVLTF TRBV28
CASSSPGQRDSNQPQHF TRBV7-9
CASRPGQGTEAFF TRBV6-5
CASSLGPTYYGYTF TRBV27
CASSYLPSGTGELFF TRBV6-5
CASSRPVSYEQYF TRBV7-9
CASSIARGTYEQYF TRBV19
CASSLYSAKNIQYF TRBV5-1
CASSLGLAGAQETQYF TRBV7-2
CASSGQADYGYTF TRBV7-9
CASSRADLPHGELFF TRBV23-1
CASSQGIGEETQYF TRBV4-3
CASSLGEGAGYNEQFF TRBV11-2
CASSQERLGTEAFF TRBV4-3
CASSFTGTMSYNEQFF TRBV7-9
CASTPPWVPRHGELFF TRBV19
CASSLAGSRGYTF TRBV7-2
CASRSGVAVVTGELFF TRBV2
CASSRGGSTDYGYTF TRBV13
CSVGGDYYGYTF TRBV29-1
CASSFRTKETQYF TRBV11-1
CASSFRGSEQFF TRBV7-9
CASSSGQTNEKLFF TRBV5-1
CASSVGDRGYEQYF TRBV9
CASSPPNSGYEQYF TRBV18
CRPTIGDEQFF TRBV20-1
CASSYSYDVGQQYF TRBV6-5
CASRGTVNYGYTF TRBV28
CASSGRYSGNTIYF TRBV10-2
CASSPGNLAKNIQYF TRBV7-9
CASSQERRALDTQYF TRBV14
CASSSGTGVGGYTF TRBV28
CASSQEGLAPDTQYF TRBV4-1
CASSQEVVAGELFF TRBV4-3